This TCR beta chain was obtained from a study of blood T cell repertoires in COVID-19. The wider study: Sites in the United States, Italy and Spain provided acute and convalescent COVID-19 samples. T cells, B-cell-depleted T cells, or PBMCs supplied cDNA or gDNA.

Trimming took 5 bases from V and 4 from J, leaving 15 bases between them. This CDR3 has 15 amino acids. Germline CDR1 is SGHTA and CDR2 is FQGNSA. The table lists this clone with a count of one. Per the authors' pipeline: Amplification with reference gene primers provided the estimates of nucleated cell counts. The protocol was immunoSEQ multiplex PCR, while the TCRdb copy is restricted to in-frame clones and leaves out a portion. V and J calls and clone size follow that table, whereas D and trimming were derived from the DNA. Of 400,000 to 450,000 clones listed, about nine tenths are singletons. This sequence joins TRBV7-2 and TRBJ2-1; D perhaps matches TRBD2 (6 bases). The sequenced material came from peripheral blood. This TCR came from a woman aged 25 to 39 with active or convalescent COVID-19. The CDR3 reads CASSILPGGYNEQFF. As DNA, the CDR3 is TGTGCCAGCAGCATACTACCCGGGGGATACAATGAGCAGTTCTTC.